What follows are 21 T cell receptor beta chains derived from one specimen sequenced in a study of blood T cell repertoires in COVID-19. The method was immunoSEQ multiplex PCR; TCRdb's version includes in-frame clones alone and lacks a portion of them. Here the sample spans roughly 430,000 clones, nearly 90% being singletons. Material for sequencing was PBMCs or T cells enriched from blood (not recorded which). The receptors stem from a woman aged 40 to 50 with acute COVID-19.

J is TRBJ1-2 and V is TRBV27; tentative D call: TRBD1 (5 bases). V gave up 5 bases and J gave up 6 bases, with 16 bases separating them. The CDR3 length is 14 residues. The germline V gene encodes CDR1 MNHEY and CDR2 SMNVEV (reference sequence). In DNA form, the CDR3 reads TGTGCCAGCAGTCTGGGGCCCGGCGGGGATGGCTACACCTTC. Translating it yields CASSLGPGGDGYTF.

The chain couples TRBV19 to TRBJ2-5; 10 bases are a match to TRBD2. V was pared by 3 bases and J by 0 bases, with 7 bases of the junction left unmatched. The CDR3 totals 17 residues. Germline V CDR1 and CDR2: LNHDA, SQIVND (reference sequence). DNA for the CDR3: TGTGCCAGTAGTATCCTCCCTAGCGGGGGCTACCAAGAGACCCAGTACTTC. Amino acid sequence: CASSILPSGGYQETQYF.

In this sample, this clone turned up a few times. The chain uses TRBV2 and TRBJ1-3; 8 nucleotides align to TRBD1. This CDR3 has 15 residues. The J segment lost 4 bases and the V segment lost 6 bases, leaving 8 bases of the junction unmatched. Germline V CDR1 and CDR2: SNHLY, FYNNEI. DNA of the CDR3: TGTGCCAGCAGCCTCCGACAGGGGAGCGGAAACACCATATATTTT. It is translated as CASSLRQGSGNTIYF.

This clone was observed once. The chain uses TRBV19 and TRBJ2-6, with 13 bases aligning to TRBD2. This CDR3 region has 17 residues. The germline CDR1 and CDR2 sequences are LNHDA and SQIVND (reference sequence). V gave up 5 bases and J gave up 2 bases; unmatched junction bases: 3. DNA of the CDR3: TGTGCCAGTAGTGCACTAGCGGGGGGGACTGGGGCCAACGTCCTGACTTTC. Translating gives CASSALAGGTGANVLTF.

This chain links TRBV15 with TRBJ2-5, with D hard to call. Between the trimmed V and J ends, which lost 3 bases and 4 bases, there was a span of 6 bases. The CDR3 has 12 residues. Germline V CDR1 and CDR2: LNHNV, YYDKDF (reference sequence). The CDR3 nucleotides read TGTGCCACCAGCAGGTTTCGAGAGACCCAGTACTTC. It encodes CATSRFRETQYF.

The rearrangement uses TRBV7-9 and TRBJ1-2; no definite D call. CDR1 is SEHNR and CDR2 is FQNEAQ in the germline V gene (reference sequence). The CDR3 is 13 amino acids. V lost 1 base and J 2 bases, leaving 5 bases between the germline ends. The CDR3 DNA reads TGTGCCAGCAGCTTAGTCGCGAACTATGGCTACACCTTC. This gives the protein CASSLVANYGYTF. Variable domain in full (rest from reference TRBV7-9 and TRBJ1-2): DTGVSQNPRHKITKRGQNVTFRCDPISEHNRLYWYRQTLGQGPEFLTYFQNEAQLEKSRLLSDRFSAERPKGSFSTLEIQRTEQGDSAMYLCASSLVANYGYTFGSGTRLTVV.

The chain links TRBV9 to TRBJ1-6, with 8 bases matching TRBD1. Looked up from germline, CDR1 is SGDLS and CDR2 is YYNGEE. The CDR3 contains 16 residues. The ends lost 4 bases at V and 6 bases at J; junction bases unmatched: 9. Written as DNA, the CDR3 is TGTGCCAGCAGCCTAGGACAGGGAAGGTTTAATTCACCCCTCCACTTT. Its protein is CASSLGQGRFNSPLHF.

CDR3 in DNA: TGTGCCAGCAGCCCGCCCGGGACAGGGGGGAATGAGCAGTTCTTC. Translated: CASSPPGTGGNEQFF. The chain recombines TRBV7-9 with TRBJ2-1; 11 bases fit TRBD1. CDR3 length equals 15 residues. Germline assignment: CDR1 SEHNR and CDR2 FQNEAQ (reference sequence). V lost 5 bases and J lost 7; bases outside the gene matches: 7.

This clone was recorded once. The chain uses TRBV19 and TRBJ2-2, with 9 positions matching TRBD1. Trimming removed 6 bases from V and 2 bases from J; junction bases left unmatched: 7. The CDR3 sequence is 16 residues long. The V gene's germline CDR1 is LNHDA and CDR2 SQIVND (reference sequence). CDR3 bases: TGTGCCAGTAGCCCCCGACAGGGGGTTAACACCGGGGAGCTGTTTTTT. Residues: CASSPRQGVNTGELFF.

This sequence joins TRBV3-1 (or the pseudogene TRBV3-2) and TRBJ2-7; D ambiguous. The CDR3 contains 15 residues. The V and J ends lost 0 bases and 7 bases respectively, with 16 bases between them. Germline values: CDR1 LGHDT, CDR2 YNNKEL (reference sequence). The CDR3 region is CASSQDSLLYDEQYF. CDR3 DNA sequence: TGTGCCAGCAGCCAAGATAGCCTACTCTACGATGAGCAGTACTTC.

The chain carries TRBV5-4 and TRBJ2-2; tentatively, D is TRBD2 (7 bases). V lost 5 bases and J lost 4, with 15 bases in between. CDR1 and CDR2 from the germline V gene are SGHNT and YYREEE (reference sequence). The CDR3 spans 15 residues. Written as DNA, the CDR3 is TGTGCCAGCAGTCCGTCGGCGGGGGCCACCGGGGAGCTGTTTTTT. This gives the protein CASSPSAGATGELFF. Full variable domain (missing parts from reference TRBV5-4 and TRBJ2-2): ETGVTQSPTHLIKTRGQQVTLRCSSQSGHNTVSWYQQALGQGPQFIFQYYREEENGRGNFPPRFSGLQFPNYSSELNVNALELDDSALYLCASSPSAGATGELFFGEGSRLTVL.

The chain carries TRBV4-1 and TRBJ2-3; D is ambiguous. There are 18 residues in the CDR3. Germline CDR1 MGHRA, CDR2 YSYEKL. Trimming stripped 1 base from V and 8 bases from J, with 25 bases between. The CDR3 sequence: CASSQVGLPPPHPGTQYF. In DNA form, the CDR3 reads TGCGCCAGCAGCCAAGTTGGCCTTCCTCCCCCACACCCAGGTACGCAGTATTTT.

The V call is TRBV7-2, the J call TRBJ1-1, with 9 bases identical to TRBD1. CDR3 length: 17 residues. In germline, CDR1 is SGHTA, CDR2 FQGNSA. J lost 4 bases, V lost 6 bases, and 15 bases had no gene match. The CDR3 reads CASRTGGGGKRGTEAFF. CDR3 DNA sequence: TGTGCCAGCAGGACAGGGGGAGGGGGCAAGAGGGGCACTGAAGCTTTCTTT.

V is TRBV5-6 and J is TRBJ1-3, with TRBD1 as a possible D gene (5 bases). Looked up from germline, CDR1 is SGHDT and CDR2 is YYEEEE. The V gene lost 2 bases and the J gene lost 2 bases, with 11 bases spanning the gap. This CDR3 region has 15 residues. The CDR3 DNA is TGTGCCAGCAGCTTTGGAGGGGCTACTGGAAACACCATATATTTT. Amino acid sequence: CASSFGGATGNTIYF. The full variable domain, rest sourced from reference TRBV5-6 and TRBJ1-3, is DAGVTQSPTHLIKTRGQQVTLRCSPKSGHDTVSWYQQALGQGPQFIFQYYEEEERQRGNFPDRFSGHQFPNYSSELNVNALLLGDSALYLCASSFGGATGNTIYFGEGSWLTVV.

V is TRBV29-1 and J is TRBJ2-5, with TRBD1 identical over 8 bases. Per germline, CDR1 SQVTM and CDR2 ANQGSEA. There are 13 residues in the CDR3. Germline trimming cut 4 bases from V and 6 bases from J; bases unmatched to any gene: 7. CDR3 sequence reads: CSVAGQGRQTQYF. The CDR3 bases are TGCAGCGTTGCCGGACAGGGTCGGCAGACCCAGTACTTC.

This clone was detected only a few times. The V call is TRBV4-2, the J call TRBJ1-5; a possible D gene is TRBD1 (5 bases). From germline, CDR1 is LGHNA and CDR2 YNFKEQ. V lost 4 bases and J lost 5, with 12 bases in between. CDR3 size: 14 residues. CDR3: CASSPEWGDQPQHF. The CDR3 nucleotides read TGTGCCAGCAGCCCGGAGTGGGGGGATCAGCCCCAGCATTTT.

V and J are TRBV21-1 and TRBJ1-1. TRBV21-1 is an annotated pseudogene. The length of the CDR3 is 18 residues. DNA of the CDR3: TGTGCCAGCAGCAAAGGTGGCGGGGTCTCGTTGGTTAGCACTGAAGCTTTCTTT. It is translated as CASSKGGGVSLVSTEAFF.

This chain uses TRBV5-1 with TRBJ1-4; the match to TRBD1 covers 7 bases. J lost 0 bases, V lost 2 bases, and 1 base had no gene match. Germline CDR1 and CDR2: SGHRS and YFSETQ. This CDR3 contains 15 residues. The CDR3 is CASSLGQATNEKLFF. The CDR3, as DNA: TGCGCCAGCAGCTTAGGACAGGCAACTAATGAAAAACTGTTTTTT.

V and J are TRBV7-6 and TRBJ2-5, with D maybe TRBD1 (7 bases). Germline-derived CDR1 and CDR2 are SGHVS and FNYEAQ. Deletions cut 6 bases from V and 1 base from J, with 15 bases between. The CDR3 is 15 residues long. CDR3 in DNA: TGTGCCAGCAGAGGAAACAGGGGACTCCAAGAGACCCAGTACTTC. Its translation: CASRGNRGLQETQYF. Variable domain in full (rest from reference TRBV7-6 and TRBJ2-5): GAGVSQSPRYKVTKRGQDVALRCDPISGHVSLYWYRQALGQGPEFLTYFNYEAQQDKSGLPNDRFSAERPEGSISTLTIQRTEQRDSAMYRCASRGNRGLQETQYFGPGTRLLVL.

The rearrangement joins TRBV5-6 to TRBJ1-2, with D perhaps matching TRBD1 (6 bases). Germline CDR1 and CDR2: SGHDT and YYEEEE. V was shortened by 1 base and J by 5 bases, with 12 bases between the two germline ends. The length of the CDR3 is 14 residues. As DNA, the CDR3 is TGTGCCAGCAGCTTGAGGGGGGGCGCTTATGGCTACACCTTC. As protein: CASSLRGGAYGYTF.

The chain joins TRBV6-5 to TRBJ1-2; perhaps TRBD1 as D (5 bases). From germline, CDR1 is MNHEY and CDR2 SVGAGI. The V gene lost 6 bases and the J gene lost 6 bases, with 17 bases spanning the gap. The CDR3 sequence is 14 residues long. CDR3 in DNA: TGTGCCAGCAGCCCCAGTCAGGGAAGGCATGGCTACACCTTC. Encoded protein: CASSPSQGRHGYTF.